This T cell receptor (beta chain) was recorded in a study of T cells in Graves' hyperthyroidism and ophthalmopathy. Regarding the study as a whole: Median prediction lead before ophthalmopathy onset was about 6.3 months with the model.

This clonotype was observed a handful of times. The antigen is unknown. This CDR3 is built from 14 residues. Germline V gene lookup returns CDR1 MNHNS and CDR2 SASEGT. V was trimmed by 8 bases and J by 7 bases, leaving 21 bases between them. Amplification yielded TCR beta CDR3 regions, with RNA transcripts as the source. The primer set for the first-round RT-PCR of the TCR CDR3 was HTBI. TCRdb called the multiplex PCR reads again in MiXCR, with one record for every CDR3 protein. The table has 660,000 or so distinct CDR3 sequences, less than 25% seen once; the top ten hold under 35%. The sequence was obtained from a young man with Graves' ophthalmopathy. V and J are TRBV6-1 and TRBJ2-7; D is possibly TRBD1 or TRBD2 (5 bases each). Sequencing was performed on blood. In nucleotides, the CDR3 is TGTGCCAGCCCCGGCCGGGACCCCGCGCGGGAGCAGTACTTC. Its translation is CASPGRDPAREQYF.